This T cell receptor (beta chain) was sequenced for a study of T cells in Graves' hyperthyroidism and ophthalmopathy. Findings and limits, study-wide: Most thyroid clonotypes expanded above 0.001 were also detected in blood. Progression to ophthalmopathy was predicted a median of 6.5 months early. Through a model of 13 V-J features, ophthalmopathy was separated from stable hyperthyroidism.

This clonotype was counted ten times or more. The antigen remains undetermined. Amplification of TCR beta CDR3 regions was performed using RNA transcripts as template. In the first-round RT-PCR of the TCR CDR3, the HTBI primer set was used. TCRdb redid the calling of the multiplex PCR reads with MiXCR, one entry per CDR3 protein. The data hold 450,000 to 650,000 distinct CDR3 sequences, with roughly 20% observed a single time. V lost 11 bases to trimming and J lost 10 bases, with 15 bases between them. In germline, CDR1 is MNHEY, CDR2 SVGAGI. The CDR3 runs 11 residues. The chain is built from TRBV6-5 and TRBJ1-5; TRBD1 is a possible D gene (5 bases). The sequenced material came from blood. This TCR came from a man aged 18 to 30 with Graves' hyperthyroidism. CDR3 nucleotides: TGTGCCTCGGGGGTGAGGAATCCCCAGCATTTT. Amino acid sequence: CASGVRNPQHF.